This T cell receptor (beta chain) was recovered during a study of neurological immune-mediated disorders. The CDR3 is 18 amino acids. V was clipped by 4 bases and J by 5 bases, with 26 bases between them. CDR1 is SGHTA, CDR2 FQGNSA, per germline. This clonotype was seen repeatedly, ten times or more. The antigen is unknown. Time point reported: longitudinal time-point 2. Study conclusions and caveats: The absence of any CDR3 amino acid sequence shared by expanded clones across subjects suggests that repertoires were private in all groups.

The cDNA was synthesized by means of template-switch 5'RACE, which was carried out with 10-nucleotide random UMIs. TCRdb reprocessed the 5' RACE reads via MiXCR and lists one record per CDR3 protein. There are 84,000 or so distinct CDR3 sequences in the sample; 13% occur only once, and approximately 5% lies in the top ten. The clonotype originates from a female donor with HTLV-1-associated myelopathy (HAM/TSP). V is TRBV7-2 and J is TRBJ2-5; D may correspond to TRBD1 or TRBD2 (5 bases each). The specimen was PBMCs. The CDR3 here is CASSSPWGSSGVGETQYF. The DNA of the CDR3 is TGTGCCAGCAGCTCACCTTGGGGGAGTAGTGGGGTAGGGGAGACCCAGTACTTC.